Listed here are 29 T cell receptor beta chains from one sample, sequenced in a study of early T cells in non-severe SARS-CoV-2 infection. TCRdb reprocessed the 5' RACE reads via MiXCR and lists one record per CDR3 protein. The sample holds fewer than 35,000 distinct CDR3 sequences; approximately 5.2% are singletons and the top ten take roughly 13%. The sequenced sample consisted of whole blood. Receptors were obtained from an adult who was a healthcare worker with PCR-confirmed SARS-CoV-2 infection or an uninfected control (not recorded which).

This clonotype has ten or more counts. The chain employs TRBV19 and TRBJ2-1; D remains ambiguous. The CDR3 spans 12 residues. Per germline, CDR1 LNHDA and CDR2 SQIVND (reference sequence). Trimming removed 3 bases from V and 9 bases from J, with 9 bases in between. The CDR3 sequence: CASSMTNLEQFF. CDR3 in DNA: TGTGCCAGTAGTATGACAAATCTTGAGCAGTTCTTC.

This clonotype was seen many times. The J gene is TRBJ2-5, the V gene TRBV5-1, with 8 bases matching TRBD1. From germline, CDR1 is SGHRS and CDR2 YFSETQ. After removal of 2 bases from V and 5 bases from J, the junction contained 8 bases not matched to a gene. This CDR3 is built from 15 residues. The CDR3 DNA reads as TGCGCCAGCAGCTTTAATTCAGGGGGCAGGGAGACCCAGTACTTC. Translating gives CASSFNSGGRETQYF.

In its sample, this clonotype was seen many times. V usage is TRBV5-6 and J usage is TRBJ2-2; a weak D match, TRBD1 (6 bases). Per germline, CDR1 SGHDT and CDR2 YYEEEE. The CDR3 runs to 17 residues. V was cut by 0 bases and J by 4 bases, with 16 bases left in between. In nucleotides, the CDR3 is TGTGCCAGCAGCTTGGGGTGGGACAAAGCGAGCACCGGGGAGCTGTTTTTT. It encodes CASSLGWDKASTGELFF.

There are many counts of this clonotype. This rearrangement joins TRBV6-6 to TRBJ1-1; D ambiguous. Germline CDR1 MNHNY, CDR2 SVGAGI (reference sequence). This CDR3 is built from 11 residues. V was clipped by 8 bases and J by 12 bases, with 16 bases between them. This CDR3 is CASLNQTHTFF. CDR3 nucleotides: TGTGCCAGCCTAAACCAAACTCATACTTTCTTT.

The chain couples TRBV28 to TRBJ2-3, with D maybe TRBD2 (5 bases). Germline lookup yields CDR1 MDHEN and CDR2 SYDVKM. Trimming cost V 6 bases and J 2 bases, with 18 bases left between them. The CDR3 sequence is 16 residues long. The CDR3 DNA reads as TGTGCCAGCAGCCCCCCGGACTTACCTTACACAGATACGCAGTATTTT. Amino acid sequence: CASSPPDLPYTDTQYF.

The chain couples TRBV28 to TRBJ2-3, with a possible D match to TRBD2 (7 bases). The CDR3 length is 17 residues. The V end was cut by 6 bases, the J end by 0 bases, with 19 bases between. The germline gives CDR1 MDHEN, CDR2 SYDVKM. The CDR3: CASRSPGRGPSTDTQYF. Here the CDR3 DNA reads TGTGCCAGCAGGTCCCCCGGGCGGGGGCCCAGCACAGATACGCAGTATTTT.

This clonotype was counted only a few times. This chain links TRBV7-9 with TRBJ1-6; possibly TRBD1 for D (5 bases). From germline, CDR1 is SEHNR and CDR2 FQNEAQ (reference sequence). V shed 1 base and J shed 9 bases, with 13 bases lying between them. This CDR3 comprises 15 residues. The CDR3 loop reads CASSLVGSGTSPLHF. CDR3 coding DNA: TGTGCCAGCAGCTTAGTCGGATCAGGGACTTCACCCCTCCACTTT.

The chain is built from TRBV7-2 and TRBJ2-5, with D unresolved. Germline V gene sequence: CDR1 SGHTA, CDR2 FQGNSA. Trimming shortened V by 5 bases and J by 4 bases, and 14 bases separated the two germline ends. The CDR3 loop spans 14 amino acids. The DNA for the CDR3 is TGTGCCAGCAGCCCATCCCTCTGGTTAGAGACCCAGTACTTC. It yields the protein CASSPSLWLETQYF.

This clonotype was detected ten times or more. The V gene is TRBV19, the J gene TRBJ2-4; maybe TRBD2 (6 bases). V was pared by 4 bases and J by 8 bases, with 12 bases between. Germline CDR1 and CDR2: LNHDA and SQIVND (reference sequence). The CDR3 is made up of 13 amino acids. The CDR3 is CASSRTITDIQYF. Here the CDR3 DNA reads TGTGCCAGTAGTAGGACTATTACGGACATTCAGTACTTC.

This clonotype was counted ten times or more. The gene calls are TRBV7-6 and TRBJ2-3; 10 bases align to TRBD2. V shed 5 bases, J shed 2 bases, and the junction held 13 bases outside the gene matches. This CDR3 is built from 18 residues. Per the germline V gene, CDR1 is SGHVS and CDR2 is FNYEAQ. The CDR3 coding sequence is TGTGCCAGCAGCACTCGACCACCTAGCGGGGGACTCACAGATACGCAGTATTTT. Its translation: CASSTRPPSGGLTDTQYF.

Many counts were recorded for this clonotype. The gene calls are TRBV12-3 or TRBV12-4 and TRBJ1-2; D may be TRBD1 (6 bases). CDR3 length: 14 residues. V shed 4 bases and J shed 1 base, with 10 bases lying between them. The chain's CDR3 is CASSSGTHNYGYTF. Here the CDR3 DNA reads TGTGCCAGCAGTTCCGGGACACATAACTATGGCTACACCTTC.

The table lists this clonotype with a few counts. V usage is TRBV11-2 and J usage is TRBJ2-3; possible D gene TRBD1, 5 bases. Trimming took 7 bases from V and 3 from J, leaving 17 bases between them. The CDR3 has 15 residues. Per germline, CDR1 SGHAT and CDR2 FQNNGV. The DNA of the CDR3 is TGTGCCAGCACCAAAAGAAGGGGTGTAACAGATACGCAGTATTTT. This translates into CASTKRRGVTDTQYF.

This clonotype was seen ten or more times. J is TRBJ1-5 and V is TRBV5-6; 10 bases line up with TRBD1. This CDR3 spans 15 amino acids. The junction had 6 bases not matched to a gene; V was cut back by 3 bases and J by 6 bases. The V gene's germline CDR1 is SGHDT and CDR2 YYEEEE. This CDR3 is CASSYGTGEGQPQHF. CDR3 nucleotides: TGTGCCAGCAGCTACGGGACAGGGGAAGGTCAGCCCCAGCATTTT.

This clonotype has ten or more counts. The V and J genes are TRBV4-1 and TRBJ2-7, with 10 bases fitting TRBD2. The CDR3 contains 17 residues. In germline, CDR1 is MGHRA, CDR2 YSYEKL. Unmatched junction bases numbered 5, after V lost 0 bases and J lost 0 bases. The DNA for the CDR3 is TGCGCCAGCAGCCAAGATGCTAGCGGGGGTACCTCCTACGAGCAGTACTTC. Its translation: CASSQDASGGTSYEQYF.

This clonotype came up many times. This sequence joins TRBV11-2 and TRBJ2-6, with 9 bases that match TRBD2. V was clipped by 6 bases and J by 3 bases; unmatched bases: 9. The CDR3 contains 17 residues. CDR1 is SGHAT and CDR2 is FQNNGV in the germline V gene. CDR3 residues: CASRRYSGGFGANVLTF. The CDR3 bases are TGTGCCAGCAGACGATATAGCGGGGGATTTGGGGCCAACGTCCTGACTTTC. The variable domain in full, completed from reference TRBV11-2 and TRBJ2-6, reads EAGVAQSPRYKIIEKRQSVAFWCNPISGHATLYWYQQILGQGPKLLIQFQNNGVVDDSQLPKDRFSAERLKGVDSTLKIQPAKLEDSAVYLCASRRYSGGFGANVLTFGAGSRLTVL.

The table lists this clonotype with many counts. V is TRBV11-2 and J is TRBJ2-3; TRBD2 matches 10 bases. The CDR3 totals 14 residues. From germline, CDR1 is SGHAT and CDR2 FQNNGV. J gave up 3 bases and V 7 bases, and 4 bases lay outside the gene matches. CDR3 sequence reads: CASNIAGGTDTQYF. In DNA, the CDR3 is TGTGCCAGCAACATAGCGGGGGGTACAGATACGCAGTATTTT.

As concerns this clonotype: Given the absence of the conserved phenylalanine or tryptophan at the CDR3 end, a read error is likely. No DNA is shown, since the ends of the CDR3 on it are uncertain; the CDR3 is the one TCRdb lists. This rearrangement joins TRBV6-1 to TRBJ2-3; the table's D call, TRBD1, has no DNA check behind it. The CDR3 region is 12 residues in length, termini included. Germline V gene data show CDR1 as MNHNS and CDR2 as SASEGT. This CDR3 reads CASSGPGGGRNL.

This clonotype turned up a few times. The rearrangement joins TRBV20-1 to TRBJ2-7; perhaps D is TRBD1 or TRBD2 (5 bases each). The CDR3 has 15 residues. V was clipped by 0 bases and J by 6 bases, with 18 bases between them. Germline V gene data show CDR1 as DFQATT and CDR2 as SNEGSKA (reference sequence). CDR3 DNA sequence: TGCAGTGCTAGAGATCGGACAAAGGAGGTAGGCGAGCAGTACTTC. Translation gives CSARDRTKEVGEQYF.

This clonotype was found many times. J is TRBJ1-4 and V is TRBV9; a weak D match, TRBD1 (6 bases). Germline loops: CDR1 SGDLS, CDR2 YYNGEE. There are 15 residues in the CDR3. Trimming pared 1 base from V and 3 bases from J, leaving 10 bases between. This chain's CDR3 is CASSVSTGPNEKLFF. The DNA for the CDR3 is TGTGCCAGCAGCGTATCAACAGGGCCTAATGAAAAACTGTTTTTT.

Comments on this clonotype: This may be a read error: a much more frequent sequence differs by one nucleotide. CDR3 nucleotide sequence: TGTGCCAGCAGCTTCCCATCGGGCAGGGTAGCTGAGCAGTTCTTC. It translates to CASSFPSGRVAEQFF. The V gene is TRBV11-2, the J gene TRBJ2-1; D is perhaps TRBD1 (5 bases). Trimming shortened V by 3 bases and J by 9 bases, and 18 bases separated the two germline ends. This CDR3 has 15 residues. Germline V lookup: CDR1 SGHAT, CDR2 FQNNGV. Combining the CDR3 with reference TRBV11-2 and TRBJ2-1 gives the whole variable domain EAGVAQSPRYKIIEKRQSVAFWCNPISGHATLYWYQQILGQGPKLLIQFQNNGVVDDSQLPKDRFSAERLKGVDSTLKIQPAKLEDSAVYLCASSFPSGRVAEQFFGPGTRLTVL.

This clonotype was detected ten times or more. CDR3 residues: CSVEDTGTLYNEQFF. The CDR3 DNA is TGCAGCGTTGAAGATACCGGGACACTATACAATGAGCAGTTCTTC. The chain couples TRBV29-1 to TRBJ2-1, with TRBD1 as a possible D gene (6 bases). Deletions cut 0 bases from V and 4 bases from J, with 13 bases between. CDR1 SQVTM and CDR2 ANQGSEA come from the germline V gene. The CDR3 extends over 15 amino acids.

Ten or more counts support this clonotype. The chain links TRBV19 to TRBJ1-1; D unresolved. The V gene lost 4 bases and the J gene lost 1 base, with 4 bases spanning the gap. The CDR3 extends over 12 amino acids. Per germline, CDR1 LNHDA and CDR2 SQIVND (reference sequence). CDR3 protein: CASSRRNTEAFF. The CDR3, as DNA: TGTGCCAGTAGTAGAAGGAACACTGAAGCTTTCTTT.

This clonotype was found many times. The chain employs TRBV3-1 and TRBJ2-7; the match to TRBD1 covers 9 bases. The CDR3 contains 15 residues. Germline CDR1 LGHDT, CDR2 YNNKEL (reference sequence). V lost 3 bases to trimming and J lost 5 bases; unmatched junction nucleotides: 8. CDR3 nucleotides: TGTGCCAGCAGCCAGAGGGGGACAGGGAAGGACGAGCAGTACTTC. It specifies CASSQRGTGKDEQYF.

This clonotype was counted only a few times. This chain's CDR3 is CASSLSLEGDEQFF. In nucleotides, the CDR3 is TGTGCCAGCAGCTTAAGCCTAGAAGGAGATGAGCAGTTCTTC. The chain employs TRBV11-2 and TRBJ2-1, with D hard to call. The ends were cut back, 2 bases at V and 8 bases at J, with 13 bases in the middle. Germline values: CDR1 SGHAT, CDR2 FQNNGV. The CDR3 loop spans 14 amino acids.

Many counts were recorded for this clonotype. V gene TRBV12-3 or TRBV12-4 combines with J gene TRBJ1-2; TRBD1 aligns across 12 bases. Trimming removed 5 bases from V and 7 bases from J; junction bases left unmatched: 8. The CDR3 runs 15 residues. The CDR3 nucleotides read TGTGCCAGCAGTCCAAGGGGACAGGGGGCAGGTGGCTACACCTTC. It encodes CASSPRGQGAGGYTF.

This clonotype was counted at least ten times. This chain links TRBV4-1 with TRBJ2-1; 8 nucleotides align to TRBD2. Trimming cost V 4 bases and J 7 bases; bases outside gene matches: 12. CDR3 size: 16 residues. In germline, CDR1 is MGHRA, CDR2 YSYEKL. This chain's CDR3 is CASSPQGLGGANEQFF. CDR3 sequence (DNA): TGCGCCAGCAGCCCCCAAGGTCTCGGGGGGGCGAATGAGCAGTTCTTC.

This clonotype was counted ten times or more. This chain joins TRBV5-5 and TRBJ2-5, with 9 bases identical to TRBD2. J gave up 1 base and V 2 bases, and 6 bases lay outside the gene matches. Germline assignment: CDR1 SGHKS and CDR2 YYEKEE (reference sequence). The CDR3 runs 16 residues. CDR3 bases: TGTGCCAGCAGCTTATATGCGGGGGGGCCCCAAGAGACCCAGTACTTC. It translates to CASSLYAGGPQETQYF.

Here the CDR3 reads CASSPRVGGTQYF. The CDR3 nucleotides are TGTGCCAGCAGTCCGAGGGTGGGGGGTACGCAGTATTTT. The chain is built from TRBV12-3 or TRBV12-4 and TRBJ2-3; a weak D match, TRBD2 (6 bases). Between the trimmed V and J ends, which lost 5 bases and 8 bases, there was a span of 14 bases. The length of the CDR3 is 13 residues.

This clonotype was seen repeatedly, ten times or more. This rearrangement joins TRBV7-2 to TRBJ1-5; perhaps TRBD1 as D (5 bases). CDR1 and CDR2 (germline): SGHTA, FQGNSA. This CDR3 region has 15 residues. V gave up 5 bases and J gave up 4 bases, with 15 bases separating them. Written as DNA, the CDR3 is TGTGCCAGCAGCGTCGAGTGGGGGGTGAATCAGCCCCAGCATTTT. Amino acids: CASSVEWGVNQPQHF. Looking up the rest from reference TRBV7-2 and TRBJ1-5 gives the full variable domain: GAGVSQSPSNKVTEKGKDVELRCDPISGHTALYWYRQSLGQGLEFLIYFQGNSAPDKSGLPSDRFSAERTGGSVSTLTIQRTQQEDSAVYLCASSVEWGVNQPQHFGDGTRLSIL.